This T cell receptor beta chain was recorded in a study of vaccination effects on CD4 cells after COVID-19. Some clones are missing from TCRdb's copy, which holds only in-frame ones; the method was immunoSEQ multiplex PCR. This sample carries just over 20,000 clones, 70% to 80% of them seen once, and the ten largest clones take 15% to 20%. Trimming shortened V by 0 bases and J by 3 bases, and 18 bases separated the two germline ends. CDR3 length: 17 amino acids. Germline lookup yields CDR1 ENHRY and CDR2 SYGVKD. Concerning this clone itself: Its cognate antigen is unknown.

Expansion of antigen-specific CD4+ T cells with viral peptide pools was carried out by the ViraFEST assay before sequencing. CD4+ T cell isolation took place after more than eight days of culture. This rearrangement joins TRBV10-3 to TRBJ2-7; tentatively, D is TRBD1 or TRBD2 (5 bases each). The source material was CD4+ T cells from PBMCs cultured with HCoV-229E spike peptides, sampled before COVID-19 vaccination. The receptor comes from a human donor who received a COVID-19 vaccine. Written as DNA, the CDR3 is TGTGCCATCAGTGAGTCGCCTCCTTCCGGGACCCTCTACGAGCAGTACTTC. It encodes CAISESPPSGTLYEQYF.